This TCR beta chain was observed in a study of CD8 T cells in Susac syndrome. Germline values: CDR1 SGHRS, CDR2 YFSETQ. Trimming stripped 0 bases from V and 2 bases from J, with 9 bases between. The CDR3 has 14 amino acids. The authors negatively isolated CD8+ and CD4+ T cells and FACS-enriched TEMRA cells. Random-hexamer reverse transcription was applied to roughly 0.5 to 1 ug RNA. With immunoSEQ multiplex PCR, TCR beta CDR3 was amplified across 54 Vbeta and 13 Jbeta. TCRdb recomputed calls from the immunoSEQ multiplex PCR reads with MiXCR, one row per CDR3 protein. Of about 150,000 distinct CDR3 sequences listed, around 94% are singletons.

Sequencing was performed on CD4+ T cells from PBMCs. The chain carries TRBV5-1 and TRBJ2-7; D call uncertain. The TCR was taken from a human donor in good health. The CDR3 sequence: CASSLDGPTYEQYF. As DNA, the CDR3 is TGCGCCAGCAGCTTGGACGGGCCCACCTACGAGCAGTACTTC.